This entry lists 30 T cell receptor beta chains sequenced from one sample in a study of CD8+CD57+ T cells in acquired aplastic anemia. Researchers used genomic DNA as the template to profile TCR beta VDJ and CDR3. A single record per CDR3 protein comes from TCRdb applying MiXCR to the reads. The table lists fewer than 300,000 distinct CDR3 sequences, about 80% of them singletons. Individuals selected for sequencing had exhibited CD8+CD57+ cell expansion on flow cytometry. Material: sorted CD4+, CD8+, or CD8+CD57+ T cells (not recorded which) from PBMCs. The receptors were sampled from a human donor with aplastic anemia.

The genes are TRBV10-3 and TRBJ1-1; D is perhaps TRBD1 (5 bases). Trimming stripped 4 bases from V and 1 base from J, with 10 bases between. This CDR3 contains 14 residues. Germline CDR1 is ENHRY and CDR2 is SYGVKD. This CDR3 is CAISGWQGNTEAFF. The CDR3 DNA reads TGTGCCATCAGTGGATGGCAGGGGAACACTGAAGCTTTCTTT.

The chain carries TRBV7-9 and TRBJ2-7; D tentatively fits TRBD1 or TRBD2 (5 bases each). Germline V gene lookup returns CDR1 SEHNR and CDR2 FQNEAQ (reference sequence). Trimming removed 4 bases at V and 4 bases at J, with 26 bases between. The CDR3 loop spans 18 amino acids. CDR3 protein: CASSSQAGGQFFAYEQYF. Here the CDR3 DNA reads TGTGCCAGCAGCTCACAGGCTGGCGGGCAGTTCTTCGCGTACGAGCAGTACTTC.

The CDR3 sequence is CASSIRGRYNEQFF. CDR3 nucleotide sequence: TGTGCCAGCAGTATAAGAGGACGCTACAATGAGCAGTTCTTC. This chain links TRBV14 with TRBJ2-1; D uncertain. V gave up 6 bases and J gave up 3 bases, with 12 bases separating them. Germline V CDR1 and CDR2: SGHDN, FVKESK. This CDR3 has 14 residues.

Concerning this clonotype: The final CDR3 position lacks the conserved phenylalanine or tryptophan, pointing to a likely read error. The limits of the CDR3 on the DNA are not certain, so only TCRdb's listed CDR3 is given. V usage is TRBV15 and J usage is TRBJ2-3. Counting both end residues, the CDR3 totals 16 amino acids. Germline V gene sequence: CDR1 LNHNV, CDR2 YYDKDF (reference sequence). CDR3 sequence: CATSRGSEQDTQYFGS.

Concerning this clonotype: The germline gene is not matched at one end of the junction; a read error may be the cause. CDR3 amino acids: CASSLAGGSEAHF. In DNA, the CDR3 is TGTGCCAGCAGCTTAGCTGGAGGGAGCGAAGCGCACTTT. This chain joins TRBV7-8 and TRBJ1-1; unclear D gene. The CDR3 is made up of 13 amino acids. Germline V gene sequence: CDR1 SGHVS, CDR2 FQNEAQ.

This clonotype was found once. One end of the junction varies from germline; a read error may be responsible. CDR3 in DNA: TGTGCCAGCAGCTTGAGGCTGGGCAGGGAAAATGACTTT. As protein: CASSLRLGRENDF. This chain uses TRBV7-3 with TRBJ1-1, with D possibly TRBD1 on 5 matching bases. The CDR3 extends over 13 amino acids. The V gene's germline CDR1 is SGHTA and CDR2 FQGTGA.

Notes on this clonotype: Germline is not matched at one junction end, which may reflect a read error. CDR3 residues: CASSIARGPYNEHFF. CDR3 bases: TGTGCCAGCAGTATAGCGAGAGGACCCTACAATGAGCATTTCTTC. The chain is built from TRBV7-8 and TRBJ2-1, with D possibly matching TRBD2 (5 bases). This CDR3 contains 15 residues. The germline V gene has CDR1 SGHVS and CDR2 FQNEAQ.

This clonotype came up many times. The V call is TRBV12-3 or TRBV12-4, the J call TRBJ1-1; the match to TRBD1 covers 8 bases. J was trimmed by 1 base and V by 7 bases; bases with no gene match: 5. This CDR3 spans 14 amino acids. CDR3 protein: CASTDRVRNTEAFF. The CDR3 DNA is TGTGCCAGCACGGACAGGGTTAGGAACACTGAAGCTTTCTTT.

V gene TRBV9 combines with J gene TRBJ2-7, with D maybe TRBD1 (5 bases). Trimming cost V 4 bases and J 8 bases, with 25 bases left between them. This CDR3 has 16 amino acids. Germline V gene lookup returns CDR1 SGDLS and CDR2 YYNGEE. CDR3 DNA: TGTGCCAGCAGCCGCTGGAGCTCTGGGGCCAACGTCCAGCAGTACGTC. Translated: CASSRWSSGANVQQYV.

CDR3 loop: CSARVLGALANYGYTF. For the CDR3, the DNA is TGCAGTGCTAGAGTTCTTGGGGCCTTAGCTAACTATGGCTACACCTTC. The gene calls are TRBV20-1 and TRBJ1-2, with a possible D match to TRBD1 (5 bases). The CDR3 is 16 residues long. Trimming took off 1 base at V and 0 bases at J, with 15 bases between the two ends. CDR1 is DFQATT, CDR2 SNEGSKA, per germline (reference sequence).

The rearrangement links TRBV9 to TRBJ2-7, with a tentative D call TRBD2 (5 bases). Germline CDR1 is SGDLS and CDR2 is YYNGEE. This CDR3 has 15 residues. Trimming cost V 3 bases and J 10 bases, with 23 bases left between them. The CDR3 region is CASSERGPLLNNQYF. The CDR3 region has the DNA TGTGCCAGCAGCGAGCGAGGGCCCCTACTCAATAATCAGTACTTC. The full variable domain, in which reference TRBV9 and TRBJ2-7 provide the parts outside the CDR3, is DSGVTQTPKHLITATGQRVTLRCSPRSGDLSVYWYQQSLDQGLQFLIQYYNGEERAKGNILERFSAQQFPDLHSELNLSSLELGDSALYFCASSERGPLLNNQYFGPGTRLTVT.

The chain has TRBV20-1 and TRBJ2-3; 8 bases map to TRBD2. V shed 3 bases and J 5 bases; nucleotides not matched to a gene: 13. Germline CDR1 DFQATT, CDR2 SNEGSKA (reference sequence). This CDR3 is 16 amino acids long. CDR3 DNA sequence: TGCAGTGCTAGGCCAGCGGGGGCTCACTCGGGAGATACGCAGTATTTT. Protein sequence: CSARPAGAHSGDTQYF.

Note on this clonotype: Sequence at one end of the junction differs from germline and may be a read error. The chain carries TRBV7-9 and TRBJ2-3; D is possibly TRBD1 (6 bases). Per the germline V gene, CDR1 is SEHNR and CDR2 is FQNEAQ (reference sequence). The CDR3 runs 14 residues. The CDR3 nucleotides read TGTGCCAGCAGCTTAGCCCCAGGGGAGCTGTCGTTTGGATTT. Encoded protein: CASSLAPGELSFGF.

Regarding this clonotype: This is likely a read error, given that the CDR3 carries no conserved phenylalanine or tryptophan at its end. It is unclear where the CDR3 begins or ends on the DNA, so no DNA is shown, and the CDR3 is as TCRdb lists it. CDR3 in amino acids: CASSLTGGAAYC. The chain links TRBV7-2 to TRBJ1-1; TRBD1, the D gene given by the table, was not confirmed from the DNA. The germline gives CDR1 SGHTA, CDR2 FQGNSA. From its first to its last residue, the CDR3 has 12 amino acids.

The J gene is TRBJ2-7, the V gene TRBV7-9; no firm D call. Germline CDR1 and CDR2: SEHNR and FQNEAQ (reference sequence). Trimming removed 8 bases at V and 9 bases at J, with 20 bases between. The CDR3 has 13 residues. DNA for the CDR3: TGTGCCAGCTCCTCCCATCCCACAGATACGCAGTACGTC. Protein: CASSSHPTDTQYV.

In regard to this clonotype: This CDR3 is missing its conserved last phenylalanine or tryptophan, likely due to a read error. The limits of the CDR3 on the DNA are not certain, so only TCRdb's listed CDR3 is given. This chain uses TRBV7-9 with TRBJ2-3; TRBD2 is the table's D call, not checked against the DNA. Germline loops: CDR1 SEHNR, CDR2 FQNEAQ (reference sequence). The CDR3 comprises 13 residues, both ends counted. Here the CDR3 reads CASSVERSGGKDE.

Only a few counts were recorded for this clonotype. Mismatch with germline at one junction end may stem from a read error. The chain links TRBV7-9 to TRBJ2-3; 7 bases are shared with TRBD2. The CDR3 covers 14 residues. The germline gives CDR1 SEHNR, CDR2 FQNEAQ (reference sequence). In DNA, the CDR3 is TGTGCCAGCAGCTTTCAAGGAAGCGGCGGGAGCGATGAGTTT. Translation gives CASSFQGSGGSDEF.

V usage is TRBV25-1 and J usage is TRBJ1-2; D perhaps matches TRBD1 (5 bases). The germline V gene has CDR1 MGHDK and CDR2 SYGVNS. The V gene lost 8 bases and the J gene lost 4 bases, with 23 bases spanning the gap. The CDR3 has 16 residues. The CDR3, as DNA: TGTGCCAGCTCCTCTACCCGGGGGGGAAGAATCTATGGCTACACCTTC. This encodes CASSSTRGGRIYGYTF.

This clonotype has a single count. The V call is TRBV19, the J call TRBJ2-7; TRBD2 might be the D (6 bases). Germline values: CDR1 LNHDA, CDR2 SQIVND (reference sequence). The CDR3 totals 16 residues. CDR3 protein: CASRIASEAYNEELFV. CDR3 sequence (DNA): TGTGCCAGTAGGATAGCTAGCGAAGCCTACAATGAGGAGTTGTTCGTC.

V is TRBV30 and J is TRBJ1-1; unclear D gene. V lost 4 bases and J lost 4, with 13 bases in between. CDR3 size: 13 residues. Germline CDR1 is GTSNPN and CDR2 is SVGIG (reference sequence). The CDR3 nucleotides read TGTGCCTGGAAACCGACGGTGACCACTGAAGCTTTCTTT. Translating it yields CAWKPTVTTEAFF.

The rearrangement uses TRBV9 and TRBJ2-3; 9 bases are a match to TRBD2. The CDR3 is 16 amino acids. The germline gives CDR1 SGDLS, CDR2 YYNGEE. V shed 3 bases and J 8 bases; nucleotides not matched to a gene: 13. The CDR3, as DNA: TGTGCCAGCAGCGGATTAGCGGGGGAAGGTCGGTGTACGCAGTATTTT. Protein sequence: CASSGLAGEGRCTQYF.

The chain combines TRBV7-2 with TRBJ2-3; no clear D. V lost 3 bases and J lost 15, with 22 bases in between. There are 14 residues in the CDR3. Looked up from germline, CDR1 is SGHTA and CDR2 is FQGNSA. The CDR3 sequence is CASSFPPGPDTLYF. The CDR3 coding sequence is TGTGCCAGCAGCTTTCCTCCAGGTCCCGATACGCTTTATTTT. The full variable domain, its missing parts supplied by reference TRBV7-2 and TRBJ2-3, is GAGVSQSPSNKVTEKGKDVELRCDPISGHTALYWYRQSLGQGLEFLIYFQGNSAPDKSGLPSDRFSAERTGGSVSTLTIQRTQQEDSAVYLCASSFPPGPDTLYFGPGTRLTVL.

The chain links TRBV19 to TRBJ1-4; 9 bases map to TRBD1. The V gene end was trimmed by 4 bases and the J gene end by 6 bases; junction bases not matched to a gene: 0. Germline loops: CDR1 LNHDA, CDR2 SQIVND (reference sequence). The CDR3 contains 13 residues. The CDR3 nucleotides are TGTGCCAGTAGTAGGGACAGGGATGAAAAACTGTTTTTT. This codes for CASSRDRDEKLFF. Full variable domain (rest looked up from reference TRBV19 and TRBJ1-4): DGGITQSPKYLFRKEGQNVTLSCEQNLNHDAMYWYRQDPGQGLRLIYYSQIVNDFQKGDIAEGYSVSREKKESFPLTVTSAQKNPTAFYLCASSRDRDEKLFFGSGTQLSVL.

The rearrangement links TRBV7-9 to TRBJ1-6, with D possibly matching TRBD1 (5 bases). Germline loops: CDR1 SEHNR, CDR2 FQNEAQ (reference sequence). The CDR3 runs to 16 residues. V was pared by 5 bases and J by 13 bases, with 24 bases between. The CDR3 DNA is TGTGCCAGCAGCGCCGACAGCGGCTCCTATAATCCGCCCCTCCACTTT. Its translation is CASSADSGSYNPPLHF.

This sequence joins TRBV9 and TRBJ1-2; 7 bases map to TRBD1. CDR1 and CDR2 from the germline V gene are SGDLS and YYNGEE. With V trimmed by 4 bases and J by 8 bases, 8 bases remained unmatched. The CDR3 is 13 amino acids. This CDR3 is CASSSDRVWGYTF. In DNA, the CDR3 is TGTGCCAGCAGCTCCGACAGGGTTTGGGGCTACACCTTC.

On this clonotype: An end of the junction differs from the germline gene, which may be a read error. This chain uses TRBV5-1 with TRBJ2-5; D is unclear. This CDR3 has 15 residues. CDR1 and CDR2 (germline): SGHRS, YFSETQ. CDR3 loop: CASSFDGFSWETQYF. Written as DNA, the CDR3 is TGTGCCAGCAGCTTCGACGGATTCTCCTGGGAGACCCAGTACTTC.

This clonotype was seen ten or more times. This chain links TRBV11-2 with TRBJ2-2, with a weak D call TRBD1 (6 bases). V lost 3 bases and J lost 6, with 14 bases in between. CDR3 length equals 15 residues. Germline V CDR1 and CDR2: SGHAT, FQNNGV. CDR3 nucleotide sequence: TGTGCCAGCAGCTTCTTTCAACAGGGCGCCGGGGAGCTGTTTTTT. Translation gives CASSFFQQGAGELFF.

This clonotype was observed a single time. The conserved phenylalanine or tryptophan is not found at the CDR3 terminus, so this likely reflects a read error. The DNA is omitted, as the CDR3 cannot be located on it reliably, and the CDR3 follows TCRdb's listing. V gene TRBV19 combines with J gene TRBJ1-2; TRBD1 is the table's D call, not checked against the DNA. The germline CDR1 and CDR2 sequences are LNHDA and SQIVND (reference sequence). The CDR3 numbers 13 amino acids, ends counted. CDR3 in amino acids: CASSIGQWTDNDH.

The gene calls are TRBV5-6 and TRBJ2-5, with D tentatively TRBD1 or TRBD2 (5 bases each). V gave up 0 bases and J gave up 3 bases, with 12 bases separating them. In germline, CDR1 is SGHDT, CDR2 YYEEEE. This CDR3 contains 15 residues. The CDR3 DNA reads TGTGCCAGCAGCTTGGAGAGGGGCGCGGAAGAGACCCAGTACTTC. Protein product: CASSLERGAEETQYF.

Comments on this clonotype: A much larger clone is a single base away; this may be a read error. The V and J genes are TRBV5-4 and TRBJ2-1; perhaps TRBD2 as D (7 bases). The CDR3 contains 15 residues. Trimming cost V 4 bases and J 7 bases, with 18 bases left between them. Germline V CDR1 and CDR2: SGHNT, YYREEE (reference sequence). The CDR3 reads CASSITSEGGNEQFF. CDR3 nucleotides: TGTGCCAGCAGCATTACTAGCGAGGGGGGGAATGAGCAGTTCTTC.